Each of the 2 T cell receptor beta chains below was sequenced from the same sample in a study. TCRdb independently ran MiXCR on the 5' RACE reads; one entry per CDR3 protein. Found here are 60,000 to 65,000 distinct CDR3 sequences, roughly 22% of them singletons; the top ten hold 2.9%. Sequencing was done on a sample of memory CD4+ T cells sorted from a lymph node. As for subset: memory CD4+ T cells, CD4+CD45RO+CD25-. Source of these receptors: a female donor with breast cancer.

This clonotype was detected many times. This chain uses TRBV7-2 with TRBJ2-7; D gene uncertain. Germline V gives CDR1 SGHTA, CDR2 FQGNSA. V lost 4 bases, J lost 2 bases, and 12 bases lay in between. The CDR3 spans 14 residues. The CDR3 coding sequence is TGTGCCAGCAGCTCCTATATGGGGACCTACGAGCAGTACTTC. Amino acid sequence: CASSSYMGTYEQYF.

In its sample, this clonotype was seen once. A much larger clone lies one base from this, so it may be a read error. This chain links TRBV7-6 with TRBJ2-7; 8 nucleotides match TRBD1. In germline, CDR1 is SGHVS, CDR2 FNYEAQ. The CDR3 contains 16 residues. The CDR3 is CASSPRTGSSSHEQYF. The CDR3 DNA reads TGTGCCAGCAGCCCCAGGACAGGGTCCAGCTCCCACGAGCAGTACTTC.